This entry is about one TCR beta chain. This entry comes from a study of blood T cell repertoires in COVID-19. Study at large: Sources were T cells, B-cell-depleted T cells, or PBMCs; the material itself was cDNA or gDNA.

The trim removed 4 bases at V and 7 bases at J, leaving 4 bases unmatched. CDR3 length: 14 residues. Germline V gives CDR1 ENHRY, CDR2 SYGVKD. Under the authors' procedure: Estimated nucleated cell counts came from reference gene primer amplification. Measured with immunoSEQ multiplex PCR; TCRdb has only the in-frame clones, and not every one. V and J calls and clone size follow that table, whereas D and trimming were derived from the DNA. The profile shows fewer than 350,000 clones, just under 85% of them singletons. The sequence derives from a woman between 50 and 59 years old with active or convalescent COVID-19. The sample comprised peripheral blood. The chain recombines TRBV10-3 with TRBJ2-1; the match to TRBD1 covers 10 bases. The CDR3 nucleotides are TGTGCCATCAGTGGGGACAGGGGTTTGAATGAGCAGTTCTTC. Its protein is CAISGDRGLNEQFF.